One and the same sample provided the 6 T cell receptor beta chains below, sequenced in a study of CD8 T cells in Susac syndrome. The RNA, roughly 0.45 to 1 ug, was put through reverse transcription using random hexamers. Using its own MiXCR run on the immunoSEQ multiplex PCR reads, TCRdb lists one record per CDR3 protein. This table has more than 95,000 distinct CDR3 sequences, around 94% appearing once. The specimen sequenced was CD4+ T cells from PBMCs. Receptors originate from a human donor in good health.

The J gene is TRBJ2-7, the V gene TRBV3-1; TRBD2 matches 9 bases. V was clipped by 1 base and J by 2 bases; unmatched bases: 3. Per germline, CDR1 LGHDT and CDR2 YNNKEL (reference sequence). The CDR3 runs 15 residues. This CDR3 reads CASSQVLAGPYEQYF. CDR3 coding DNA: TGTGCCAGCAGCCAAGTTCTAGCGGGACCCTACGAGCAGTACTTC.

The rearrangement links TRBV6-2 or TRBV6-3 to TRBJ2-1; D perhaps matches TRBD2 (6 bases). The V end was cut by 0 bases, the J end by 6 bases, with 12 bases between. CDR1 MNHEY and CDR2 SVGEGT come from the germline V gene. The length of the CDR3 is 15 residues. The CDR3: CASSYSAGRANEQFF. The CDR3 bases are TGTGCCAGCAGTTACTCGGCGGGAAGGGCCAATGAGCAGTTCTTC.

V usage is TRBV7-2 and J usage is TRBJ1-1, with D unresolved. Germline lookup yields CDR1 SGHTA and CDR2 FQGNSA. The CDR3 loop spans 13 amino acids. V was cut by 5 bases and J by 4 bases, with 11 bases left in between. The CDR3 region has the DNA TGTGCCAGCAGCCCCCCAGGCCTCACTGAAGCTTTCTTT. Its translation: CASSPPGLTEAFF.

The chain combines TRBV5-6 with TRBJ1-1; D ambiguous. Between the trimmed V and J ends, which lost 2 bases and 9 bases, there was a span of 14 bases. Germline lookup yields CDR1 SGHDT and CDR2 YYEEEE. This CDR3 has 13 amino acids. The CDR3 DNA follows: TGTGCCAGCAGCTTACCGACGGCAGCTAAAGCTTTCTTT. It yields the protein CASSLPTAAKAFF.

This chain uses TRBV19 with TRBJ2-1; tentative D call: TRBD1 (5 bases). Germline CDR1 reads LNHDA; CDR2 reads SQIVND (reference sequence). The CDR3 runs to 18 residues. V shed 1 base and J shed 0 bases, with 16 bases lying between them. CDR3 sequence (DNA): TGTGCCAGTAGTATAGGGTACAGGCTACAGAGCTCCTACAATGAGCAGTTCTTC. Translated, it gives CASSIGYRLQSSYNEQFF. Full variable domain (outside the CDR3, taken from reference TRBV19 and TRBJ2-1): DGGITQSPKYLFRKEGQNVTLSCEQNLNHDAMYWYRQDPGQGLRLIYYSQIVNDFQKGDIAEGYSVSREKKESFPLTVTSAQKNPTAFYLCASSIGYRLQSSYNEQFFGPGTRLTVL.

The V gene is TRBV29-1, the J gene TRBJ2-7, with a weak D call TRBD2 (7 bases). CDR1 and CDR2 (germline): SQVTM, ANQGSEA. V gave up 4 bases and J gave up 3 bases, with 16 bases separating them. This CDR3 is built from 14 residues. The CDR3 region has the DNA TGCAGCGTTGGAGGAAGGGGGGGCGTCTACGAGCAGTACTTC. It encodes CSVGGRGGVYEQYF.